This T cell receptor beta chain was profiled in a study of response to subunit inactivated influenza vaccine (dated by TCRdb to 2016 to 2019). The study in broad terms: Deep quantitative profiling of the T cell receptor repertoire was used in the study to follow responses to a trivalent subunit inactivated influenza vaccine. Results the study describes overall, beyond this receptor: The authors proposed that each seasonal influenza vaccination may bring in only a limited number of new T cells.

Including cysteine and phenylalanine, the CDR3 has 14 amino acids. Solely the CDR3 DNA is kept, with 42 bases framed from the first base. The germline V gene sets CDR1 to SGHTA and CDR2 to FQGNSA. The library was prepared using RT-PCR. Sequencing took place on an Illumina HiSeq 2500. TCRdb reran the public reads through fastp at Q25 and MiXCR, keeping productive beta chains. Every CDR3 protein is listed once, alongside the most common genes and DNA of its rows. This sample holds under 550,000 distinct CDR3 sequences; 7.6% were observed only once. The ten largest clones take up over 10% of the sample. In regard to this clonotype: The specificity of this receptor is unknown. One end of the junction is discordant with germline, which a read error may explain.

The sequenced sample was PBMCs from blood, obtained less than 25 months after vaccination. Recombination connected TRBV7-2 to TRBJ2-7; the D gene cannot be resolved reliably. The clonotype originates from a man in his fifties or sixties who received an inactivated influenza vaccine. Donor details come from another sample of the same person, matched by shared clones. The nucleotide sequence reads as follows: TGTGCCAGCAGCCCACTCCCCCGACAATACGTGCAGTACTTC. It is translated as CASSPLPRQYVQYF.